The clone carrying this TCR beta chain was counted ten times or more. Its antigen is still unknown. RNA transcripts gave rise to amplified TCR beta CDR3 regions. The study used the HTBI primer set for a first-round RT-PCR of the TCR CDR3. TCRdb re-derived calls from the multiplex PCR reads in MiXCR, one entry per CDR3 protein. The sample records 200,000 to 250,000 distinct CDR3 sequences, roughly 17% being singletons. Graves' hyperthyroidism without ophthalmopathy progression within 18 months was termed stable. Pregnant or lactating patients were excluded, as were those with uncontrolled infection or other autoimmune disease. The length of the CDR3 is 13 residues. Trimming removed 6 bases from V and 11 bases from J, with 17 bases in between. Germline CDR1 reads ENHRY; CDR2 reads SYGVKD. This sample is drawn from a study of T cells in Graves' hyperthyroidism and ophthalmopathy. Study-wide findings and caveats: Most clonotypes expanded in thyroid above 0.001 were likewise present in blood.

This chain connects TRBV10-3 to TRBJ2-1; a possible D gene is TRBD2 (5 bases). The TCR originated in a man aged 50-60 years with Graves' hyperthyroidism. Material for sequencing was blood. CDR3 DNA sequence: TGTGCCATCAGGTCCTTTTCCGGGATAAAGCAGTTCTTC. Residues: CAIRSFSGIKQFF.